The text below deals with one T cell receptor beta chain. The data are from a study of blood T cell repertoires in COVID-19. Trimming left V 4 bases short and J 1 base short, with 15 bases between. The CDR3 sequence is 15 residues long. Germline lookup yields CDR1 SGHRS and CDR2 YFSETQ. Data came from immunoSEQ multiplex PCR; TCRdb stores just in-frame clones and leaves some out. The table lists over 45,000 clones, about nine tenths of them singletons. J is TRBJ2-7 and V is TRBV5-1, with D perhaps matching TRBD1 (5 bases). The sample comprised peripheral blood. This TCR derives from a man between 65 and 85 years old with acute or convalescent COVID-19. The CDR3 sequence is CASSITGSGSYEQYF. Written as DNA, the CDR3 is TGCGCCAGCAGCATTACAGGTTCCGGGTCCTACGAGCAGTACTTC.